This is a list of T cell receptor beta chains from one sample in a study of blood T cell repertoires in COVID-19. The repertoire was sequenced with immunoSEQ multiplex PCR; TCRdb's copy has only in-frame clones and lacks some. The data contain some 140,000 clones, roughly 85% of them singletons. The sequenced sample was peripheral blood. The receptor source for this set is a man in his 60s with acute or convalescent COVID-19. Both conserved end residues are part of each CDR3. D genes are given only for firm matches. Only part of the rows carry a size: once, few, many, or a class if the clone is expanded.

J | size | V | D | DNA | CDR3
TRBJ1-1 | - | TRBV4-1 | TRBD1 | TGCGCCAGCAGCCAAGCAGGACAGGGCGGCACTGAAGCTTTCTTT | CASSQAGQGGTEAFF
TRBJ2-5 | - | TRBV27 | TRBD2 | TGTGCCAGCAAGGTGTACGCTAGCGGGGAGACCCAGTACTTC | CASKVYASGETQYF
TRBJ2-5 | - | TRBV4-2 | - | TGTGCCAGCAGCCAAGAGCCCCAGGGAGAGACCCAGTACTTC | CASSQEPQGETQYF
TRBJ1-2 | - | TRBV7-2 | TRBD1 | TGTGCCAGCAGCTTAGTACAGGGGCGCGGCTATGGCTACACCTTC | CASSLVQGRGYGYTF
TRBJ1-2 | - | TRBV29-1 | - | TGCAGCGTTCTCTTCTACTATGGCTACACCTTC | CSVLFYYGYTF
TRBJ1-1 | - | TRBV28 | - | TGTGCCAGCAAATTGGGAGGGGGGATTGAAGCTTTCTTT | CASKLGGGIEAFF
TRBJ2-2 | - | TRBV4-3 | - | TGCGCCAGCAGCCAAGGCGGCAGGGGGAACACCGGGGAGCTGTTTTTT | CASSQGGRGNTGELFF
TRBJ2-7 | - | TRBV27 | - | TGTGCCAGCAGTCGACATTTCTCCTACGAGCAGTACTTC | CASSRHFSYEQYF
TRBJ2-7 | - | TRBV13 | TRBD1 | TGTGCCAGCAGCTTAGCTACAGGGGGGTCCTCCGAGCAGTACTTC | CASSLATGGSSEQYF
TRBJ1-5 | once | TRBV19 | - | TGTGCCAGTACTCTGGTGCAGGGGCCCCAGCCCCAGCATTTT | CASTLVQGPQPQHF
TRBJ1-1 | - | TRBV4-3 | TRBD1 | TGCGCCAGCGGCTGGGACAGGGACACTGAAGCTTTCTTT | CASGWDRDTEAFF
TRBJ2-5 | once | TRBV5-6 | - | TGTGCCAGCAGCTTGGCCGAGGAGGGAGGCGGAGAGACCCAGTACTTC | CASSLAEEGGGETQYF
TRBJ1-2 | - | TRBV18 | TRBD1 | TGTGCCAGCTCAACAGACAGGGCTAACTATGGCTACACCTTC | CASSTDRANYGYTF
TRBJ1-5 | - | TRBV6-1 | - | TGTGCCAGCAGTGAAGGGCAGGGAAGGCAGCCCCAGCATTTT | CASSEGQGRQPQHF
TRBJ1-2 | once | TRBV19 | TRBD1 | TGTGCCAGTAGTACCGGACAGGGGAGGTACTATGGCTACACCTTC | CASSTGQGRYYGYTF
TRBJ2-1 | - | TRBV9 | - | TGTGCCAGCGGGGGGTTGGCTCACAATGAGCAGTTCTTC | CASGGLAHNEQFF
TRBJ2-5 | - | TRBV19 | - | TGTGCCAGTAGTACCAGGGAAGGGGAGACCCAGTACTTC | CASSTREGETQYF
TRBJ2-1 | - | TRBV6-6 | - | TGTGCCAGCATACCCAGGGCTTCTTCCTATGAGCAGTTCTTC | CASIPRASSYEQFF
TRBJ2-1 | once | TRBV5-1 | - | TGCGCCAGCAGCCCCCGGGACACTCACAATGAGCAGTTCTTC | CASSPRDTHNEQFF
TRBJ1-5 | - | TRBV4-1 | - | TGCGCCAGCAGCCAGACCCCCTCCCAGGGCGAGCCCCAGCATTTT | CASSQTPSQGEPQHF
TRBJ1-1 | - | TRBV7-2 | - | TGTGCCAGCAGCCATAACAGGGTACGAGGCACTGAAGCTTTCTTT | CASSHNRVRGTEAFF
TRBJ1-6 | - | TRBV2 | - | TGTGCCAGCACCGAGGGAAACTATAATTCACCCCTCCACTTT | CASTEGNYNSPLHF
TRBJ1-5 | - | TRBV15 | TRBD1 | TGTGCCACCAGCAGAGGACAGGGGGCAAATCAGCCCCAGCATTTT | CATSRGQGANQPQHF
TRBJ2-2 | - | TRBV18 | - | TGTGCCAGCTCACCATCCAGAAACACCGGGGAGCTGTTTTTT | CASSPSRNTGELFF
TRBJ1-5 | - | TRBV2 | TRBD1 | TGTGCCAGCAGTCAGACAGGGGCACGTAACCAGCCCCAGCATTTT | CASSQTGARNQPQHF
TRBJ1-1 | few | TRBV7-3 | TRBD1 | TGTGCCAGCAGCTTGGGACAGGGCATGAACACTGAAGCTTTCTTT | CASSLGQGMNTEAFF
TRBJ1-5 | - | TRBV6-1 | - | TGTGCCAGCAGTGAAGTACCAGTCCATCAGCCCCAGCATTTT | CASSEVPVHQPQHF
TRBJ2-7 | - | TRBV12-3/TRBV12-4 | - | TGTGCCAGCAGCTCCTATCCCGGTTATGAGCAGTACTTC | CASSSYPGYEQYF
TRBJ1-3 | - | TRBV28 | TRBD1 | TGTGCCAGCAGTCTACCGACAGGGCGCGGAAACACCATATATTTT | CASSLPTGRGNTIYF
TRBJ1-1 | - | TRBV9 | - | TGTGCCAGCAGCCCCTCCCCCACAGGGAACACTGAAGCTTTCTTT | CASSPSPTGNTEAFF
TRBJ2-3 | - | TRBV5-6 | - | TGTGCCAGCAGCTTGCCGGGGAGAGAGACAGATACGCAGTATTTT | CASSLPGRETDTQYF
TRBJ1-2 | - | TRBV24-1 | - | TGTGCCACGGCACAGGGCCCCGTTAACTATGGCTACACCTTC | CATAQGPVNYGYTF
TRBJ2-5 | - | TRBV14 | - | TGTGCCAGCAGCCTGGTACTCGGGTGGCAAGAGACCCAGTACTTC | CASSLVLGWQETQYF
TRBJ2-7 | - | TRBV20-1 | - | TGCAGTGCTAGTAGGGGCCCCCCCTACGAGCAGTACTTC | CSASRGPPYEQYF
TRBJ2-7 | - | TRBV5-1 | TRBD1 | TGCGCCAGCAGCTTCGCAGGGGGCAGCTACGAGCAGTACTTC | CASSFAGGSYEQYF
TRBJ1-2 | - | TRBV10-3 | TRBD1 | TGTGCCATCAGGGATACAGGGGGCTATGGCTACACCTTC | CAIRDTGGYGYTF
TRBJ1-1 | - | TRBV28 | - | TGTGCCAGCAGTTTACAGGGATGGCGTGACGCTTTCTTT | CASSLQGWRDAFF
TRBJ1-1 | - | TRBV18 | TRBD1 | TGTGCCAGCTCACCCCTTACAGGGGACACTGAAGCTTTCTTT | CASSPLTGDTEAFF
TRBJ2-5 | - | TRBV5-4 | - | TGTGCCAGCAGCTTGGATTTGGGGCAGGGCAAAGAGACCCAGTACTTC | CASSLDLGQGKETQYF
TRBJ2-1 | - | TRBV18 | - | TGTGCCAGCTCACTGAGCCCGGGATCGGAGCAGTTCTTC | CASSLSPGSEQFF
TRBJ2-3 | - | TRBV2 | - | TGTGCCAGCAGTATTTACAGGGTAGGGGATACGCAGTATTTT | CASSIYRVGDTQYF
TRBJ1-2 | - | TRBV29-1 | - | TGCAGCGTTGAAGGGCTGAACTATGGCTACACCTTC | CSVEGLNYGYTF
TRBJ1-1 | - | TRBV12-3/TRBV12-4 | - | TGTGCCAGCAGTTACGCGAGAAACACTGAAGCTTTCTTT | CASSYARNTEAFF
TRBJ2-3 | once | TRBV10-3 | TRBD1 | TGTGCCATCAGCAAGGGACAGGGGTCTGGTCCGTCGGATACGCAGTATTTT | CAISKGQGSGPSDTQYF
TRBJ1-4 | few | TRBV7-9 | TRBD1 | TGTGCCAGCAGCTCCCAAAGACAGGGCCCGGGGCATCTGTTTTTT | CASSSQRQGPGHLFF
TRBJ1-6 | - | TRBV7-9 | - | TGTGCCAGCAGCTTACATGGAGGGGATTCACCCCTCCACTTT | CASSLHGGDSPLHF
TRBJ2-5 | - | TRBV4-1 | TRBD1 | TGCGCCAGCAGCCAGGCGGACAGGGGGCATCTTCAGGGGTTCCAAGAGACCCAGTACTTC | CASSQADRGHLQGFQETQYF
TRBJ1-1 | - | TRBV19 | - | TGTGCCAGTAGTAACATGAACACTGAAGCTTTCTTT | CASSNMNTEAFF